Given below is one T cell receptor (beta chain) in context. Naive CD8 T cells were picked out by sorting for CD8+CD4-CCR7+CD45RA+. The germline V gene has CDR1 PRHDT and CDR2 FYEKMQ (reference sequence). This CDR3 has 15 amino acids. V was shortened by 6 bases and J by 1 base, with 14 bases between the two germline ends. This sample stems from a study of molecular identifiers for immune sequencing clone quantification. In the study overall: Across replicate runs, RNA obtained from approximately 22,000 or 94,000 naive CD8 cells was divided into five, with four undergoing sequencing.

One entry per CDR3 protein results from TCRdb running MiXCR on the PCR reads. Seen here are tens of thousands of distinct CDR3 sequences, more than 15% observed once, and the top ten hold roughly 1%. The sample consisted of naive CD8+ T cells from blood, with Jurkat cell RNA spiked in. Stated subset: FACS-sorted CD8+CD4-CCR7+CD45RA+ naive T cells. The chain links TRBV13 to TRBJ2-3, with D possibly matching TRBD2 (6 bases). This receptor was obtained from a human donor in good health. Some libraries in this study had Jurkat cell RNA spiked in. CDR3 in amino acids: CASRSGLTGTDTQYF. The CDR3 DNA sequence: TGTGCCAGCAGATCGGGACTGACTGGCACAGATACGCAGTATTTT.